This TCR beta chain was observed in a study of blood T cells in healthy people across ages. Points from the study as a whole: Because donor CMV status was unknown, expanded clonotype changes were possibly confounded.

A second about 7 to 12 cycle PCR used barcoded and J-beta primers. In TCRdb, the 5' RACE reads were re-called with MiXCR into one record per CDR3 protein. The sample lists 1.5 million to 2 million distinct CDR3 sequences, about two fifths occurring once. This clonotype was counted only a few times. The antigen remains unidentified. The V segment lost 4 bases and the J segment 2 bases; nucleotides outside the gene matches: 7. Germline CDR1 LGHNA, CDR2 YNFKEQ. The CDR3 runs 15 residues. Donors were healthy Caucasian individuals from Russia aged roughly 6 to 90. The V gene is TRBV4-2, the J gene TRBJ2-5; 7 bases match TRBD2. The material sequenced was blood. This receptor was obtained from a human donor in good health. The CDR3 region is CASSLYGGKQETQYF. Written as DNA, the CDR3 is TGTGCCAGCAGCCTTTACGGGGGGAAGCAAGAGACCCAGTACTTC.